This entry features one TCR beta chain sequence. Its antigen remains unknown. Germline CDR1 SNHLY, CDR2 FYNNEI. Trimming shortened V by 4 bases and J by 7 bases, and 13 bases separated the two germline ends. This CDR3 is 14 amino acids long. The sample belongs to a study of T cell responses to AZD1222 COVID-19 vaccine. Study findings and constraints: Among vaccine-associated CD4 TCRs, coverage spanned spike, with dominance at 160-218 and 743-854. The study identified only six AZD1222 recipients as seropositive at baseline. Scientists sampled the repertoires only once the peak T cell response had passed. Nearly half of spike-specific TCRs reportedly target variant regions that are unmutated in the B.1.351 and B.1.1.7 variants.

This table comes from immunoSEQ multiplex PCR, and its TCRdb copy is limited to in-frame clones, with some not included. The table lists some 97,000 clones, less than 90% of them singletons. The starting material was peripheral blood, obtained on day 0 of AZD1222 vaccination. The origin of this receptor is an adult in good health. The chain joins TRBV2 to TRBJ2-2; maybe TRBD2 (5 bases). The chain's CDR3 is CASSVREEGGELFF. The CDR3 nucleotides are TGTGCCAGCAGTGTCCGGGAAGAGGGCGGGGAGCTGTTTTTT.